This T cell receptor (beta chain) was recorded in a study of shared clonotypes between healthy human individuals. Across the study: Each donor contributed plates that comprised three CD4 naive, three CD4 memory, two CD8 naive and one CD8 memory. Findings and caveats of the study: Sampling used blood alone; tissue repertoires probably differ. In general, naive subsets displayed greater estimated richness than memory subsets did.

To note about this clone: Its target is not known.

The assay was immunoSEQ multiplex PCR, and TCRdb's table has in-frame clones only and misses some. The sample includes around 690,000 clones, about 90% seen only once; the top ten take 34%. Germline V gene sequence: CDR1 SGHTS, CDR2 YDEGEE. This CDR3 spans 14 amino acids. V lost 3 bases and J lost 3, with 13 bases in between. The sequenced material came from memory CD8+ T cells from PBMCs. Described subset: CD45RO+ cells pooled with CCR7-negative TemRA cells. The origin of this receptor is a man aged 18-30 years in good health. Some clones in this sample may be carry-over from other donors' samples. The chain combines TRBV5-8 with TRBJ2-7; D possibly corresponds to TRBD1 (6 bases). CDR3 protein: CASSSRLRGYEQYF. In nucleotides, the CDR3 is TGTGCCAGCAGCTCACGGCTCAGGGGCTACGAGCAGTACTTC. The complete variable domain, with remaining parts taken from reference TRBV5-8 and TRBJ2-7, reads EAGVTQSPTHLIKTRGQQATLRCSPISGHTSVYWYQQALGLGLQFLLWYDEGEERNRGNFPPRFSGRQFPNYSSELNVNALELEDSALYLCASSSRLRGYEQYFGPGTRLTVT.